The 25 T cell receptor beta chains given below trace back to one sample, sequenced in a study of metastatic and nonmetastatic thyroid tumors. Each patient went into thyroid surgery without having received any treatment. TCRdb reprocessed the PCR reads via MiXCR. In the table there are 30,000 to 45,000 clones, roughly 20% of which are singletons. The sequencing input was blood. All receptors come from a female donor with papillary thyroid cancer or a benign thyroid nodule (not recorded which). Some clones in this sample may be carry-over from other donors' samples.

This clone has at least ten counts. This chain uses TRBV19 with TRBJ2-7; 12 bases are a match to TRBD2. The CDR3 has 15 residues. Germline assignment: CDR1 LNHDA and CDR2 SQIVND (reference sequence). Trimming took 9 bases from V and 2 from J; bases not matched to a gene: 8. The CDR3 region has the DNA TGTGCCAGCCGTAAGACTAGCGGGAGCCCCTACGAGCAGTACTTC. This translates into CASRKTSGSPYEQYF. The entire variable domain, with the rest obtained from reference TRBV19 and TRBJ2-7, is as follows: DGGITQSPKYLFRKEGQNVTLSCEQNLNHDAMYWYRQDPGQGLRLIYYSQIVNDFQKGDIAEGYSVSREKKESFPLTVTSAQKNPTAFYLCASRKTSGSPYEQYFGPGTRLTVT.

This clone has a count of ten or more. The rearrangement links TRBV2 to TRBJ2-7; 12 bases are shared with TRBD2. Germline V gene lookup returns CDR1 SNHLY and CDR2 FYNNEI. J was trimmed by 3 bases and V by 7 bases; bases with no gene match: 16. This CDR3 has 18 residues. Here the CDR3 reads CASNPSLTSGRDSYEQYF. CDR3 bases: TGTGCCAGCAATCCTTCCCTGACTAGCGGGAGAGATAGCTACGAGCAGTACTTC.

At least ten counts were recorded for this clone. This CDR3 is CASSPLANRPYEQYF. CDR3 nucleotide sequence: TGTGCCAGCAGCCCGTTAGCGAACCGGCCCTACGAGCAGTACTTC. The V and J genes are TRBV14 and TRBJ2-7; D possibly corresponds to TRBD2 (5 bases). The CDR3 is made up of 15 amino acids. Germline lookup yields CDR1 SGHDN and CDR2 FVKESK. Trimming took 4 bases from V and 2 from J, leaving 15 bases between them.

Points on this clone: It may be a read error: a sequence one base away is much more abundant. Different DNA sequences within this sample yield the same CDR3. CDR3 residues: CSARVSGETQYF. In DNA, the CDR3 is TGCAGTGCTAGAGTATCCGGTGAGACCCAGTACTTC. This rearrangement joins TRBV20-1 to TRBJ2-5; D is undetermined. Germline V lookup: CDR1 DFQATT, CDR2 SNEGSKA (reference sequence). The length of the CDR3 is 12 residues. The ends were cut back, 1 base at V and 5 bases at J, with 8 bases in the middle.

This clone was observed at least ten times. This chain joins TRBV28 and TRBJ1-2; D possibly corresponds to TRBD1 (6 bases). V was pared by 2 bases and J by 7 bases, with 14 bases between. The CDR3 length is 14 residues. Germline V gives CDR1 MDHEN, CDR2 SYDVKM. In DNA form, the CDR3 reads TGTGCCAGCAGTTTAGGACCACGGGGGGCTGGCTACACCTTC. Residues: CASSLGPRGAGYTF.

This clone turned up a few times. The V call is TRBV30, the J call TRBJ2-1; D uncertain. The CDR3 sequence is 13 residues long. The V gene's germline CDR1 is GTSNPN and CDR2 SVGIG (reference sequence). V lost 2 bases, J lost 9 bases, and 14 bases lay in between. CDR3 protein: CAWSSTPDSEQFF. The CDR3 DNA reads TGTGCCTGGAGTTCTACCCCAGATAGTGAGCAGTTCTTC.

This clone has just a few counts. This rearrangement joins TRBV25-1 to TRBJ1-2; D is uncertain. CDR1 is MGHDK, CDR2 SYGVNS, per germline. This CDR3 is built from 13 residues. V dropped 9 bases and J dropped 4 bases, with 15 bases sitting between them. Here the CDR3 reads CARSDRTAYGYTF. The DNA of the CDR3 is TGTGCCAGAAGCGACCGGACGGCCTATGGCTACACCTTC.

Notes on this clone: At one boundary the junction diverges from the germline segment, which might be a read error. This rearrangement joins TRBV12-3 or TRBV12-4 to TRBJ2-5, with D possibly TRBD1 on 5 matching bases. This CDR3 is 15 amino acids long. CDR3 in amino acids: CASILGWGLGETQYF. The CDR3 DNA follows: TGTGCCAGCATTTTAGGGTGGGGCTTGGGGGAGACCCAGTACTTC.

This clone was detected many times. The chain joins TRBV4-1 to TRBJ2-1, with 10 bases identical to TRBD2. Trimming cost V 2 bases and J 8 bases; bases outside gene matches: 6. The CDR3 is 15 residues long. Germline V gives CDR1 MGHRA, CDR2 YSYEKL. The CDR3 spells CASSQTGSGRDEQFF. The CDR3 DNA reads TGCGCCAGCAGCCAAACGGGGAGCGGGAGGGATGAGCAGTTCTTC.

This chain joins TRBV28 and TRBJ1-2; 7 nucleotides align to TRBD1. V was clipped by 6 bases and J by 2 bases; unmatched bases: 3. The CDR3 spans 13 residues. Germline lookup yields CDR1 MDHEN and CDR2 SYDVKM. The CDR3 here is CASSPQGNYGYTF. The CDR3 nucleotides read TGTGCCAGCAGCCCACAGGGGAACTATGGCTACACCTTC.

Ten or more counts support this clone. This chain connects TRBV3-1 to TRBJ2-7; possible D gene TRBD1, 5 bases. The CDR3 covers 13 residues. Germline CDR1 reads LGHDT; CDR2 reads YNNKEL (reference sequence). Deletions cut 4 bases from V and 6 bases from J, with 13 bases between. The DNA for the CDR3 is TGTGCCAGCAGCCCGTCCCAGGGTGGCGAGCAGTACTTC. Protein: CASSPSQGGEQYF.

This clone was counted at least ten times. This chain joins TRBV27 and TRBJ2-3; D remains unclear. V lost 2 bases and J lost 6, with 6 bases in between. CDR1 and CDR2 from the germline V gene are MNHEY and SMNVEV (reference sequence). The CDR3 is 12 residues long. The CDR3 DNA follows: TGTGCCAGCAGTTTAAGTGGGGATACGCAGTATTTT. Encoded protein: CASSLSGDTQYF.

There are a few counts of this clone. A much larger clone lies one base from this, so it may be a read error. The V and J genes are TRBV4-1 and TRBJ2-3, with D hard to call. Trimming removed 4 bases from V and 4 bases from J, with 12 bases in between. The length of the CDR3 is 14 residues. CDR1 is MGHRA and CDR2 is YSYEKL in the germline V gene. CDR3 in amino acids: CASSPVDVPDTQYF. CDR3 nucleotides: TGCGCCAGCAGCCCAGTTGACGTCCCAGATACGCAGTATTTT.

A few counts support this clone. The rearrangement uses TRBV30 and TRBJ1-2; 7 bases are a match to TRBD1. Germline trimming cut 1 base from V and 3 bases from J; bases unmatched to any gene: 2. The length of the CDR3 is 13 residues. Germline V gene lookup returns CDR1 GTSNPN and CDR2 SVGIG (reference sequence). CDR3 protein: CAWSDTGDYGYTF. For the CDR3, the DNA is TGTGCCTGGAGTGATACAGGGGACTATGGCTACACCTTC.

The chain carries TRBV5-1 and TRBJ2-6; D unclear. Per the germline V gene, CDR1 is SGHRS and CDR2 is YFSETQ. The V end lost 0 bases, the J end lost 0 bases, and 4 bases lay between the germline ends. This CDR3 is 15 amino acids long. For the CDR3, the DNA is TGCGCCAGCAGCTTGGGGAGCTCTGGGGCCAACGTCCTGACTTTC. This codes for CASSLGSSGANVLTF. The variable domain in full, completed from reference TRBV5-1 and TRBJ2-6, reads KAGVTQTPRYLIKTRGQQVTLSCSPISGHRSVSWYQQTPGQGLQFLFEYFSETQRNKGNFPGRFSGRQFSNSRSEMNVSTLELGDSALYLCASSLGSSGANVLTFGAGSRLTVL.

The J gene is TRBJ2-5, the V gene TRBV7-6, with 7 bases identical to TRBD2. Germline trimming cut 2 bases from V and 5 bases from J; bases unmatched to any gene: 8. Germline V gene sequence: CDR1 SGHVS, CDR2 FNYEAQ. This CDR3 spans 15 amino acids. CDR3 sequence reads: CASSLTWGLRETQYF. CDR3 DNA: TGTGCCAGCAGCTTAACGTGGGGACTAAGGGAGACCCAGTACTTC.

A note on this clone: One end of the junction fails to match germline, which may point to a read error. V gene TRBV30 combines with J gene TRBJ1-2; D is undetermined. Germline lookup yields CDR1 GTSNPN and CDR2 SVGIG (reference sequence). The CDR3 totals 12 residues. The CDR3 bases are TGTGCCTGGTCTCAAGGTAGCTATGGCTTCACGTTC. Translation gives CAWSQGSYGFTF.

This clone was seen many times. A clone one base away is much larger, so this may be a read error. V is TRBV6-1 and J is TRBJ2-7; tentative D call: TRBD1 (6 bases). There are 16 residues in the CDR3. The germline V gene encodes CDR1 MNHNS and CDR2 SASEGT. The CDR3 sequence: CASSEGQEDSTYKQYF. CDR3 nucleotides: TGTGCCAGCAGTGAAGGTCAAGAGGACAGCACCTACAAGCAGTACTTC.

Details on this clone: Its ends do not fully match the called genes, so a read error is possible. CDR3 region: CSASIPTQSSYDQYF. For the CDR3, the DNA is TGCAGTGCTAGTATCCCGACACAGTCTTCCTACGATCAGTACTTC. The chain employs TRBV20-1 and TRBJ2-7, with no clear D. The germline V gene encodes CDR1 DFQATT and CDR2 SNEGSKA (reference sequence). The CDR3 extends over 15 amino acids.

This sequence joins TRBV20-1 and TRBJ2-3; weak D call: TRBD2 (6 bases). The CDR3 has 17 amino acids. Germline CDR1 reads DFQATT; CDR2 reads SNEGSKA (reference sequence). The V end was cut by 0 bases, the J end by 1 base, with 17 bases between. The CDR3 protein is CSARDFSGVGGTDTQYF. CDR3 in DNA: TGCAGTGCTAGAGATTTCTCGGGGGTAGGCGGCACAGATACGCAGTATTTT.

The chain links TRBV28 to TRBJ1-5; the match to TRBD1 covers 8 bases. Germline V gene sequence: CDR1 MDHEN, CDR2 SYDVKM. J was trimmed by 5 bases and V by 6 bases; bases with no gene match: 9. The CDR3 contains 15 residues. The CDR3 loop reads CASSDRGGGYQPQHF. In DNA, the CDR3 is TGTGCCAGCAGCGACAGGGGCGGCGGGTATCAGCCCCAGCATTTT. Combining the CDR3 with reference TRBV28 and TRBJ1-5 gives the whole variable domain DVKVTQSSRYLVKRTGEKVFLECVQDMDHENMFWYRQDPGLGLRLIYFSYDVKMKEKGDIPEGYSVSREKKERFSLILESASTNQTSMYLCASSDRGGGYQPQHFGDGTRLSIL.

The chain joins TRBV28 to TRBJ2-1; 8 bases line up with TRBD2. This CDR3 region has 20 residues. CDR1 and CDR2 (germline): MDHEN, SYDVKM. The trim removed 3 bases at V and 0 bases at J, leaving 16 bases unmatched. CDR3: CASSLGVRSGSQSSYNEQFF. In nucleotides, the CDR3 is TGTGCCAGCAGTTTGGGGGTTCGGAGCGGGAGCCAAAGCTCCTACAATGAGCAGTTCTTC.

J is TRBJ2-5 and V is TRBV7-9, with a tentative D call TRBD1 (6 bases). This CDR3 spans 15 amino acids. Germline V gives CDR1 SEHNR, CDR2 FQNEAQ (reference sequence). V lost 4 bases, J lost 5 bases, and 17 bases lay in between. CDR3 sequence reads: CASSSYRAAPETQYF. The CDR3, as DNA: TGTGCCAGCAGCTCGTACAGGGCCGCTCCGGAGACCCAGTACTTC. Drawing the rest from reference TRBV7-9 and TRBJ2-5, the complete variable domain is DTGVSQNPRHKITKRGQNVTFRCDPISEHNRLYWYRQTLGQGPEFLTYFQNEAQLEKSRLLSDRFSAERPKGSFSTLEIQRTEQGDSAMYLCASSSYRAAPETQYFGPGTRLLVL.

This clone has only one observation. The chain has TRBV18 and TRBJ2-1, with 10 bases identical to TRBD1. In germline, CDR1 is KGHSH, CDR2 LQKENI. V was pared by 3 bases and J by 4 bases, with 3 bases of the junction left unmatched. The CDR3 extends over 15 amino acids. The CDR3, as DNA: TGTGCCAGCTCACCGCCGGGACAGGGGTACAATGAGCAGTTCTTC. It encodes CASSPPGQGYNEQFF.

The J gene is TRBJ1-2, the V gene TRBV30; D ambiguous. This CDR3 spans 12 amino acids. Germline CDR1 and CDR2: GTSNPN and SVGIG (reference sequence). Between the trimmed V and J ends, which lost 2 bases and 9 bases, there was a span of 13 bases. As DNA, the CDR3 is TGTGCCTGGAGTCGGGCGCGGTGGCGCTACACCTTC. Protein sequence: CAWSRARWRYTF. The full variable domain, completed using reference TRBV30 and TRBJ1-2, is SQTIHQWPATLVQPVGSPLSLECTVEGTSNPNLYWYRQAAGRGLQLLFYSVGIGQISSEVPQNLSASRPQDRQFILSSKKLLLSDSGFYLCAWSRARWRYTFGSGTRLTVV.